A selection of T cell receptor beta chains follows, all from one sample in a study of blood T cell repertoires in COVID-19. Assay: immunoSEQ multiplex PCR; the TCRdb copy retains only in-frame clones and omits some. The data contain under 300,000 clones, around 90% of them singletons. The specimen sequenced was peripheral blood. Receptor source: a woman aged 60 to 75 with COVID-19, enrolled during active disease. CDR3s include the opening cysteine and the closing phenylalanine or tryptophan. The order of the fields is J gene, D gene, V gene, clone size, CDR3 protein, CDR3 DNA. D genes are given only for firm matches. Only part of the rows carry a size: once, few, many, or a class if the clone is expanded.

J: TRBJ2-5; D: NA; V: TRBV5-1; size: NA; CDR3: CASSLGYSGTITETQYF; DNA: TGCGCCAGCAGCTTGGGTTACTCCGGGACAATCACGGAGACCCAGTACTTC
J: TRBJ1-5; D: NA; V: TRBV19; size: NA; CDR3: CASSIPSGGQPQHF; DNA: TGTGCCAGTAGTATACCCTCGGGGGGTCAGCCCCAGCATTTT
J: TRBJ1-2; D: NA; V: TRBV2; size: NA; CDR3: CASVVEANYGYTF; DNA: TGTGCCAGCGTTGTGGAGGCAAACTATGGCTACACCTTC
J: TRBJ1-5; D: NA; V: TRBV28; size: NA; CDR3: CASSISNQPQHF; DNA: TGTGCCAGCAGCATTAGCAATCAGCCCCAGCATTTT
J: TRBJ1-1; D: TRBD1; V: TRBV19; size: NA; CDR3: CASRDREKLFEAFF; DNA: TGTGCCAGTAGAGACAGGGAGAAACTATTTGAAGCTTTCTTT
J: TRBJ2-7; D: NA; V: TRBV11-2; size: NA; CDR3: CASSTPPVEQYF; DNA: TGTGCCAGCAGCACCCCTCCGGTAGAGCAGTACTTC
J: TRBJ2-7; D: NA; V: TRBV5-1; size: few; CDR3: CASSLGGERAYEQYF; DNA: TGCGCCAGCAGCTTGGGAGGGGAGCGGGCCTACGAGCAGTACTTC
J: TRBJ1-4; D: NA; V: TRBV7-9; size: NA; CDR3: CASSPSALGHEKLFF; DNA: TGTGCCAGCAGCCCCTCGGCCCTTGGGCATGAAAAACTGTTTTTT
J: TRBJ1-2; D: TRBD1; V: TRBV4-2; size: NA; CDR3: CASSQRGTDITYGYTF; DNA: TGTGCCAGCAGCCAACGCGGGACAGATATTACTTATGGCTACACCTTC
J: TRBJ1-4; D: NA; V: TRBV2; size: NA; CDR3: CASSDAQGSGEKLFF; DNA: TGTGCCAGCAGTGACGCCCAGGGGTCGGGAGAAAAACTGTTTTTT
J: TRBJ1-2; D: NA; V: TRBV12-3/TRBV12-4; size: NA; CDR3: CASSRTDYYGYTF; DNA: TGTGCCAGCAGTAGGACGGACTACTATGGCTACACCTTC
J: TRBJ2-3; D: NA; V: TRBV18; size: NA; CDR3: CASSPLGRGHTDTQYF; DNA: TGTGCCAGCTCACCTCTCGGGCGGGGCCATACAGATACGCAGTATTTT
J: TRBJ2-7; D: NA; V: TRBV25-1; size: NA; CDR3: CASSGIWGQGRSYEQYF; DNA: TGTGCCAGCAGTGGAATCTGGGGGCAGGGGCGCTCCTACGAGCAGTACTTC
J: TRBJ1-2; D: TRBD1; V: TRBV28; size: NA; CDR3: CASTLGDRNNYGYTF; DNA: TGTGCCAGCACCCTAGGGGACAGGAATAACTATGGCTACACCTTC
J: TRBJ1-1; D: NA; V: TRBV11-2; size: NA; CDR3: CASSLRREPGNTEAFF; DNA: TGTGCCAGCAGCTTACGTCGGGAACCGGGGAACACTGAAGCTTTCTTT
J: TRBJ2-1; D: TRBD1; V: TRBV11-3; size: NA; CDR3: CASSQGALNEQFF; DNA: TGTGCCAGCAGCCAGGGGGCCCTCAATGAGCAGTTCTTC
J: TRBJ2-3; D: TRBD2; V: TRBV7-2; size: once; CDR3: CASSPIAGPTDTQYF; DNA: TGTGCCAGCAGCCCTATAGCGGGACCCACAGATACGCAGTATTTT
J: TRBJ1-3; D: NA; V: TRBV11-2; size: NA; CDR3: CASSLRSGSGNTIYF; DNA: TGTGCCAGCAGCCTGAGATCAGGCTCTGGAAACACCATATATTTT
J: TRBJ2-7; D: TRBD1; V: TRBV10-3; size: once; CDR3: CAISQTGYLEQYF; DNA: TGTGCCATCAGCCAGACAGGGTATTTGGAGCAGTACTTC
J: TRBJ2-2; D: NA; V: TRBV19; size: NA; CDR3: CASSINRPNTGELFF; DNA: TGTGCCAGTAGTATAAACAGGCCGAACACCGGGGAGCTGTTTTTT
J: TRBJ1-1; D: NA; V: TRBV6-5; size: NA; CDR3: CASSSTATEAFF; DNA: TGTGCCAGCAGTTCGACAGCTACTGAAGCTTTCTTT
J: TRBJ1-1; D: NA; V: TRBV6-6; size: NA; CDR3: CASSYYPQRGTEAFF; DNA: TGTGCCAGCAGTTACTATCCCCAAAGGGGAACTGAAGCTTTCTTT
J: TRBJ2-7; D: NA; V: TRBV5-4; size: NA; CDR3: CASSPRPGVLDEQYF; DNA: TGTGCCAGCAGCCCCAGGCCAGGGGTTCTCGACGAGCAGTACTTC
J: TRBJ1-1; D: TRBD1; V: TRBV9; size: NA; CDR3: CASSTLLGQGPEAFF; DNA: TGTGCCAGCAGCACCTTATTAGGACAGGGCCCTGAAGCTTTCTTT
J: TRBJ1-3; D: NA; V: TRBV4-2; size: NA; CDR3: CASSQTGTRSGNTIYF; DNA: TGTGCCAGCAGCCAAACAGGGACCCGCTCTGGAAACACCATATATTTT
J: TRBJ1-1; D: NA; V: TRBV12-3/TRBV12-4; size: NA; CDR3: CASSSRGGTEAFF; DNA: TGTGCCAGCAGTTCCCGGGGGGGCACTGAAGCTTTCTTT
J: TRBJ1-1; D: NA; V: TRBV5-6; size: NA; CDR3: CASSLAGHRLMNTEAFF; DNA: TGTGCCAGCAGCTTGGCGGGACACAGACTAATGAACACTGAAGCTTTCTTT
J: TRBJ2-7; D: TRBD1; V: TRBV5-1; size: NA; CDR3: CASSRGQGWGEQYF; DNA: TGCGCCAGCAGCCGGGGACAGGGGTGGGGAGAGCAGTACTTC
J: TRBJ2-7; D: TRBD1; V: TRBV7-8; size: NA; CDR3: CASSLEGGRYEQYF; DNA: TGTGCCAGCAGCTTGGAAGGGGGCAGGTACGAGCAGTACTTC
J: TRBJ2-3; D: NA; V: TRBV10-3; size: NA; CDR3: CATSGEDGFTDTQYF; DNA: TGTGCCACCTCTGGGGAGGACGGATTCACAGATACGCAGTATTTT
J: TRBJ2-1; D: TRBD2; V: TRBV7-2; size: NA; CDR3: CASSFKTSGEYNEQFF; DNA: TGTGCCAGCAGCTTTAAAACTAGCGGGGAGTACAATGAGCAGTTCTTC
J: TRBJ2-7; D: TRBD1; V: TRBV7-9; size: NA; CDR3: CASSLRTGGYEQYF; DNA: TGTGCCAGCAGCTTAAGGACAGGGGGCTACGAGCAGTACTTC
J: TRBJ2-7; D: TRBD1; V: TRBV7-2; size: once; CDR3: CASSLSQGAPYEQYF; DNA: TGTGCCAGCAGCTTAAGTCAGGGGGCGCCCTACGAGCAGTACTTC
J: TRBJ1-2; D: NA; V: TRBV12-3/TRBV12-4; size: NA; CDR3: CASSGGVNYGYTF; DNA: TGTGCCAGCAGTGGGGGCGTGAACTATGGCTACACCTTC
J: TRBJ2-7; D: NA; V: TRBV11-3; size: NA; CDR3: CASSKGIGSSYEQYF; DNA: TGTGCCAGCAGCAAGGGGATCGGAAGCTCCTACGAGCAGTACTTC
J: TRBJ2-3; D: NA; V: TRBV12-3/TRBV12-4; size: once; CDR3: CASSFSRSDTQYF; DNA: TGTGCCAGCAGTTTCTCGCGGTCGGATACGCAGTATTTT
J: TRBJ2-7; D: TRBD2; V: TRBV29-1; size: NA; CDR3: CSARTSGVGEQYF; DNA: TGCAGCGCCCGGACTAGCGGGGTGGGAGAGCAGTACTTC
J: TRBJ1-5; D: NA; V: TRBV4-2; size: NA; CDR3: CASSRGSDGQPQHF; DNA: TGTGCCAGCAGCCGTGGCTCTGACGGGCAGCCCCAGCATTTT
J: TRBJ2-1; D: NA; V: TRBV6-2/TRBV6-3; size: NA; CDR3: CASSSQFLLEQFF; DNA: TGTGCCAGCAGCTCCCAGTTTCTCCTCGAGCAGTTCTTC
J: TRBJ1-2; D: NA; V: TRBV5-4; size: NA; CDR3: CASSLEAGSGYTF; DNA: TGTGCCAGCAGCTTGGAGGCCGGGAGTGGCTACACCTTC